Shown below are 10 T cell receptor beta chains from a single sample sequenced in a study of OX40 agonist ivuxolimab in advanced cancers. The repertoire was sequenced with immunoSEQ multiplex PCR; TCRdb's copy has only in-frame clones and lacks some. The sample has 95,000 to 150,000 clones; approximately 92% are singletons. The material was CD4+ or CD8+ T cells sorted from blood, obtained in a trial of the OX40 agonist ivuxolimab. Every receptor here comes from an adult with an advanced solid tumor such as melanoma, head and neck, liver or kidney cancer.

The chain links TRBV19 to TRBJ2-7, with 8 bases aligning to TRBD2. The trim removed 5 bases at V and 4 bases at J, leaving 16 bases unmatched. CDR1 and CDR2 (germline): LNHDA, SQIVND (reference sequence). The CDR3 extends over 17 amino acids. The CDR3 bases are TGTGCCAGTAGTCCCAACTTACTAGCGGAGAGGGGTTACGAGCAGTACTTC. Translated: CASSPNLLAERGYEQYF.

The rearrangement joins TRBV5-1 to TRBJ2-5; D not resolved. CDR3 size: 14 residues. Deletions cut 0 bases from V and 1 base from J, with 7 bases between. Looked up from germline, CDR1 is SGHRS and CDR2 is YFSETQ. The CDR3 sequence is CASSLGGAQETQYF. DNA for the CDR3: TGCGCCAGCAGCTTGGGAGGAGCCCAAGAGACCCAGTACTTC. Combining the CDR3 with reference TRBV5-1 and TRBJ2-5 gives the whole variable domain KAGVTQTPRYLIKTRGQQVTLSCSPISGHRSVSWYQQTPGQGLQFLFEYFSETQRNKGNFPGRFSGRQFSNSRSEMNVSTLELGDSALYLCASSLGGAQETQYFGPGTRLLVL.

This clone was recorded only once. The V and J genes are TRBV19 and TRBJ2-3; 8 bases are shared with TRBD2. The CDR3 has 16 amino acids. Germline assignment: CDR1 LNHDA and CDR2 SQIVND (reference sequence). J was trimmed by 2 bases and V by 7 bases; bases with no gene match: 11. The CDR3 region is CASKSGGAANTDTQYF. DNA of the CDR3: TGTGCCAGTAAAAGCGGGGGCGCCGCGAACACAGATACGCAGTATTTT.

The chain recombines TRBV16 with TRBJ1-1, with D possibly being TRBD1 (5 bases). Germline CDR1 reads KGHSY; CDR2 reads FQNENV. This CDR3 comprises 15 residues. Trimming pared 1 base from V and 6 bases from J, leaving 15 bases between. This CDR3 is CASSQWASQGAEAFF. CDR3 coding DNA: TGTGCCAGCAGCCAATGGGCTAGCCAGGGCGCTGAAGCTTTCTTT.

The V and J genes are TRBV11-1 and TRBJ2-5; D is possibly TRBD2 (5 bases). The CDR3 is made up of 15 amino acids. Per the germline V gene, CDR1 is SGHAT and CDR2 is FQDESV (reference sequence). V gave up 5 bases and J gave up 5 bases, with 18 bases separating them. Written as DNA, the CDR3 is TGTGCCAGCAGCAGAACTAGTACCAGAGGGGAGACCCAGTACTTC. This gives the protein CASSRTSTRGETQYF.

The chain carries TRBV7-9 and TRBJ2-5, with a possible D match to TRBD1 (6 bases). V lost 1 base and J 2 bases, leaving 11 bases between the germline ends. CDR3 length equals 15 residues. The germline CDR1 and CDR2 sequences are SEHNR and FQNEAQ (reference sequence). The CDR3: CASSLVARGQETQYF. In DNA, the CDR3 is TGTGCCAGCAGCTTAGTGGCCAGGGGACAAGAGACCCAGTACTTC.

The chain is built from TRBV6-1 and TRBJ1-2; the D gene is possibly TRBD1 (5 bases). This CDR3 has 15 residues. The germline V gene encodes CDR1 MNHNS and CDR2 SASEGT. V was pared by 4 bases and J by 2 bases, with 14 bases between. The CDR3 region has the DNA TGTGCCAGCAGTGCCCAGACGGGGCCCAACTATGGCTACACCTTC. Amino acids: CASSAQTGPNYGYTF.

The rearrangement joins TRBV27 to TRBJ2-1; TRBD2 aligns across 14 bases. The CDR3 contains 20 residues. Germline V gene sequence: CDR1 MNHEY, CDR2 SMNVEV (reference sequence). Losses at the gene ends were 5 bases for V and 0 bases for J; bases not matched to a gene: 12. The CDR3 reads CASSDRQGTSGRGSYNEQFF. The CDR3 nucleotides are TGTGCCAGCAGTGATCGACAGGGGACTAGCGGGAGAGGCTCCTACAATGAGCAGTTCTTC.

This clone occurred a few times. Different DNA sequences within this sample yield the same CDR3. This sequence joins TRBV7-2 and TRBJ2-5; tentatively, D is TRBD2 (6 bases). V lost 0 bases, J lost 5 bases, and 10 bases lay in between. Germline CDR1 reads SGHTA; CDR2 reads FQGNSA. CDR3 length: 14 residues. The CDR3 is CASSLAGAGETQYF. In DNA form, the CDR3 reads TGTGCCAGCAGCTTAGCAGGGGCGGGGGAGACCCAGTACTTC.

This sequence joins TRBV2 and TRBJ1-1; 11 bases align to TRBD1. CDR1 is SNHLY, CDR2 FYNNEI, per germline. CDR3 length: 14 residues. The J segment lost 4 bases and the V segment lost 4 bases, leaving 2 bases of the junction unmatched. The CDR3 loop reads CASSAGTGGTEAFF. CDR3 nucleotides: TGTGCCAGCAGTGCCGGGACAGGGGGCACTGAAGCTTTCTTT.